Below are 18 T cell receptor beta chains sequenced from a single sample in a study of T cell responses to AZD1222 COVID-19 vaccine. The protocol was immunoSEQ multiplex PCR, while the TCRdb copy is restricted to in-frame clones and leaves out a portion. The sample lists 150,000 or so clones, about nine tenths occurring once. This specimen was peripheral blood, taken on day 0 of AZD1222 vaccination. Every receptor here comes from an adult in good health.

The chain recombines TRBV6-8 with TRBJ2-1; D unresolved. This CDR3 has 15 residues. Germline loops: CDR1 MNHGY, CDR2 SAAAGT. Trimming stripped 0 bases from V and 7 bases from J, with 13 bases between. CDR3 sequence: CASSYSRGRLNEQFF. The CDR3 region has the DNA TGTGCCAGCAGTTACTCGAGAGGCAGATTAAATGAGCAGTTCTTC.

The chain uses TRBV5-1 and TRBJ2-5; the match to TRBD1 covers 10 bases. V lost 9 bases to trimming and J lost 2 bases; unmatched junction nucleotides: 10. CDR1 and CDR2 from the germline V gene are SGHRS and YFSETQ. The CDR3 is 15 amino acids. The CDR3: CATCGTGATQETQYF. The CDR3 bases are TGCGCCACGTGCGGGACAGGGGCGACGCAAGAGACCCAGTACTTC.

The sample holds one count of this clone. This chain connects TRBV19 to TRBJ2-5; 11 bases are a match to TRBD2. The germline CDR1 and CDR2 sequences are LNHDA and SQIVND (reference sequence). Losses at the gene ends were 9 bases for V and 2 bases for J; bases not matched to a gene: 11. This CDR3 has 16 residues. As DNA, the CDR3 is TGTGCCAGCAAACCGGGGACTAGCGGACCTCAAGAGACCCAGTACTTC. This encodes CASKPGTSGPQETQYF.

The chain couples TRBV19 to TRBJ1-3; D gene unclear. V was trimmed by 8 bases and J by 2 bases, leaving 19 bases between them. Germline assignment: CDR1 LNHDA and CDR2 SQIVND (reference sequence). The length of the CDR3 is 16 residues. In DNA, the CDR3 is TGTGCCAGTTTCGGCAGGCACCTTCTACCTGGAAACACCATATATTTT. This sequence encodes CASFGRHLLPGNTIYF.

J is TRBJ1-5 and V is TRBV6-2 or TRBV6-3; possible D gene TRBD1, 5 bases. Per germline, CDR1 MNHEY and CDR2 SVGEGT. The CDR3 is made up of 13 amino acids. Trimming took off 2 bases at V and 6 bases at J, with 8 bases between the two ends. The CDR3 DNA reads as TGTGCCAGCAGTTACGGGGGAGGTCAGCCCCAGCATTTT. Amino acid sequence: CASSYGGGQPQHF.

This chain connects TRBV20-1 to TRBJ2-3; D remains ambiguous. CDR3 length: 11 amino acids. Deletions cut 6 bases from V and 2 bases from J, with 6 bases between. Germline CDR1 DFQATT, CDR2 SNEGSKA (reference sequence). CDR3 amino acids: CSARNTDTQYF. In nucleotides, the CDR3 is TGCAGTGCGAGGAACACAGATACGCAGTATTTT.

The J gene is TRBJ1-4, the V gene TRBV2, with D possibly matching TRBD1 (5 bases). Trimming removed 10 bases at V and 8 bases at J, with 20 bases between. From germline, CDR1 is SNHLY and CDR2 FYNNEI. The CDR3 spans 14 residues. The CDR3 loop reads CATSLIRVGEKLFF. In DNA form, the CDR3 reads TGTGCCACCAGCCTGATCAGGGTCGGGGAAAAACTGTTTTTT. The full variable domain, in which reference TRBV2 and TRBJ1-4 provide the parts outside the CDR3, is EPEVTQTPSHQVTQMGQEVILRCVPISNHLYFYWYRQILGQKVEFLVSFYNNEISEKSEIFDDQFSVERPDGSNFTLKIRSTKLEDSAMYFCATSLIRVGEKLFFGSGTQLSVL.

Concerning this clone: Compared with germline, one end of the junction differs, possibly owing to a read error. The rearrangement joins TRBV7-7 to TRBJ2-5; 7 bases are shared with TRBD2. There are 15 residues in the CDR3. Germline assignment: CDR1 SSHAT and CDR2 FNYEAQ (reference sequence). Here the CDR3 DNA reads TGTGCTAGCAGCCGCTCGGGAGGCTTGGGGGAGACCCAGTACTTC. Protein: CASSRSGGLGETQYF.

The CDR3 nucleotides are TGTGCCAGCAGCTTGGCGGGTACCGGGGAGCTGTTTTTT. It encodes CASSLAGTGELFF. The chain carries TRBV7-8 and TRBJ2-2, with D possibly being TRBD2 (5 bases). CDR1 is SGHVS, CDR2 FQNEAQ, per germline. V lost 3 bases and J 5 bases, leaving 7 bases between the germline ends. This CDR3 region has 13 residues.

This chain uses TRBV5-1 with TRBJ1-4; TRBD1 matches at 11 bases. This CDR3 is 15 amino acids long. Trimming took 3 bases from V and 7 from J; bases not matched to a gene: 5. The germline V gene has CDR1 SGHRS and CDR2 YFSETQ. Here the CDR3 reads CASSWGQGGSEKLFF. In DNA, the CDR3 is TGCGCCAGCAGCTGGGGACAGGGGGGTAGTGAAAAACTGTTTTTT.

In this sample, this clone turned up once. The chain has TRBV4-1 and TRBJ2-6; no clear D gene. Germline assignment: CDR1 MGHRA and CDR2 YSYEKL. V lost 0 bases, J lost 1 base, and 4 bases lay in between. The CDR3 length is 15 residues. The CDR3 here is CASSQDPSGANVLTF. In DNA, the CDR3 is TGCGCCAGCAGCCAAGATCCGTCTGGGGCCAACGTCCTGACTTTC.

CDR3 DNA: TGCGCCAGCAGCCTCAGGTGGGTGAGCGGGGGGACGTACAATGAGCAGTTCTTC. This codes for CASSLRWVSGGTYNEQFF. This sequence joins TRBV4-1 and TRBJ2-1; 9 bases map to TRBD2. V dropped 4 bases and J dropped 4; count of bases not matched to a gene: 14. The CDR3 consists of 18 residues. Germline values: CDR1 MGHRA, CDR2 YSYEKL.

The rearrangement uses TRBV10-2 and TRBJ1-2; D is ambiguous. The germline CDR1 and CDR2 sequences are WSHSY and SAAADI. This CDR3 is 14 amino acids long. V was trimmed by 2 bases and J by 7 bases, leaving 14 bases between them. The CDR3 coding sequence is TGCGCCAGCAGTGAGCACCCGGTTTCGGGTGGCTACACCTTC. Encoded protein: CASSEHPVSGGYTF.

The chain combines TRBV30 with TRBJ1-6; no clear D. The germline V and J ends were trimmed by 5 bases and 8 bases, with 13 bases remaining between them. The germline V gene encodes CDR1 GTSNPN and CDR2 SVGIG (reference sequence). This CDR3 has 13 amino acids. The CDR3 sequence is CAWGESEDSPLHF. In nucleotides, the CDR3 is TGTGCCTGGGGCGAATCGGAGGATTCACCCCTCCACTTT.

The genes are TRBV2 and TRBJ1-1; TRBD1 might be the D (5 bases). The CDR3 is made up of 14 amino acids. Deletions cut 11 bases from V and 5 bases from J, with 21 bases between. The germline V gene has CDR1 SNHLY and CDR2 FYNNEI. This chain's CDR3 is CAYFGTPGDTEAFF. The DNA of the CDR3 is TGTGCCTACTTCGGGACTCCGGGTGATACTGAAGCTTTCTTT.

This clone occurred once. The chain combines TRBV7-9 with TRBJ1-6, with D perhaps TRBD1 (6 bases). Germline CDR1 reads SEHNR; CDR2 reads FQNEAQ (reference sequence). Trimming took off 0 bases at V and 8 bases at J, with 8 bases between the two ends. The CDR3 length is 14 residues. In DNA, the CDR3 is TGTGCCAGCAGCTTAGCCGGGGGCGATTCACCCCTCCACTTT. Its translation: CASSLAGGDSPLHF.

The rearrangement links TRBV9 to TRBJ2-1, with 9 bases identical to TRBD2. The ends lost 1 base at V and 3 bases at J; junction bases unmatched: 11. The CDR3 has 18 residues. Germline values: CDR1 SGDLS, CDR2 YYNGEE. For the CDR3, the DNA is TGTGCCAGCAGCGTACCACTAGCGGGCCCCGATAGCTACAATGAGCAGTTCTTC. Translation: CASSVPLAGPDSYNEQFF. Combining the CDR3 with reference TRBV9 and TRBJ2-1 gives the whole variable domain DSGVTQTPKHLITATGQRVTLRCSPRSGDLSVYWYQQSLDQGLQFLIQYYNGEERAKGNILERFSAQQFPDLHSELNLSSLELGDSALYFCASSVPLAGPDSYNEQFFGPGTRLTVL.

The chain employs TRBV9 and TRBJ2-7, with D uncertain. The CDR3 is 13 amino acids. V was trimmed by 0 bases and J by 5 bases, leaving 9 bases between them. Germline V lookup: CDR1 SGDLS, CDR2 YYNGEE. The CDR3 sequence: CASSVAGNDEQYF. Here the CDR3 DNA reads TGTGCCAGCAGCGTAGCTGGGAACGACGAGCAGTACTTC.